Shown below are 31 T cell receptor beta chains from a single sample sequenced in a study of blood T cell repertoires in COVID-19. Profiling relied on immunoSEQ multiplex PCR, and the TCRdb table lists in-frame clones only, not all of them. The data contain roughly 300,000 clones, about 88% of them singletons. The sequenced material came from PBMCs or T cells enriched from blood (not recorded which). The receptors were gathered from a woman between 25 and 40 years old who had recovered from COVID-19.

The chain recombines TRBV5-1 with TRBJ2-7; TRBD1 is a possible D gene (5 bases). Trimming stripped 4 bases from V and 3 bases from J, with 14 bases between. In germline, CDR1 is SGHRS, CDR2 YFSETQ. This CDR3 region has 14 residues. The chain's CDR3 is CASSRTTVNYEQYF. In nucleotides, the CDR3 is TGCGCCAGCAGCCGAACGACAGTAAACTACGAGCAGTACTTC.

The chain has TRBV4-2 and TRBJ1-2, with 9 bases lining up with TRBD1. This CDR3 comprises 15 residues. V trimming: 4 bases; J trimming: 2 bases; junction bases outside the gene matches: 5. From germline, CDR1 is LGHNA and CDR2 YNFKEQ. In DNA, the CDR3 is TGTGCCAGCAGCCGGGGGGACAGGGAGAACTATGGCTACACCTTC. Protein: CASSRGDRENYGYTF.

J is TRBJ1-5 and V is TRBV28, with TRBD1 matching over 7 bases. The CDR3 consists of 15 residues. V lost 7 bases and J lost 0; bases outside the gene matches: 6. CDR1 and CDR2 from the germline V gene are MDHEN and SYDVKM. The DNA for the CDR3 is TGTGCCAGCACCGGGACAGTCGTTAGCAATCAGCCCCAGCATTTT. It yields the protein CASTGTVVSNQPQHF.

V usage is TRBV6-1 and J usage is TRBJ1-1; TRBD1 matches at 10 bases. The germline V gene has CDR1 MNHNS and CDR2 SASEGT. Losses at the gene ends were 4 bases for V and 4 bases for J; bases not matched to a gene: 9. This CDR3 is 16 amino acids long. CDR3 protein: CASSAGTGVMATEAFF. The CDR3, as DNA: TGTGCCAGCAGTGCCGGGACAGGGGTAATGGCCACTGAAGCTTTCTTT.

The rearrangement uses TRBV18 and TRBJ1-5; 8 bases agree with TRBD1. The CDR3 consists of 16 residues. Trimming took 6 bases from V and 4 from J; bases not matched to a gene: 11. The V gene's germline CDR1 is KGHSH and CDR2 LQKENI. The chain's CDR3 is CASSGGSGDRNQPQHF. The CDR3 DNA reads as TGTGCCAGCTCGGGGGGGAGCGGGGACAGGAATCAGCCCCAGCATTTT.

The chain uses TRBV7-8 and TRBJ2-2; 9 bases agree with TRBD1. Germline V CDR1 and CDR2: SGHVS, FQNEAQ. The junction had 10 bases not matched to a gene; V was cut back by 6 bases and J by 5 bases. The CDR3 has 16 residues. The CDR3 is CASRPNRGLGTGELFF. In DNA form, the CDR3 reads TGTGCCAGCAGACCTAACAGGGGGCTCGGGACCGGGGAGCTGTTTTTT.

The rearrangement links TRBV29-1 to TRBJ2-4, with 8 bases identical to TRBD1. Germline V gene lookup returns CDR1 SQVTM and CDR2 ANQGSEA. V trimming: 7 bases; J trimming: 5 bases; junction bases outside the gene matches: 10. This CDR3 has 14 amino acids. The CDR3 region is CSAQDRVYENIQYF. In DNA form, the CDR3 reads TGCAGCGCTCAGGACAGGGTTTATGAAAACATTCAGTACTTC.

J is TRBJ2-7 and V is TRBV7-2, with TRBD2 matching 9 bases. The CDR3 covers 17 residues. CDR1 is SGHTA, CDR2 FQGNSA, per germline. The junction had 8 bases not matched to a gene; V was cut back by 2 bases and J by 0 bases. The CDR3 nucleotides read TGTGCCAGCAGCTTAATGAGCGGGGGGATCCTCTCCTACGAGCAGTACTTC. It yields the protein CASSLMSGGILSYEQYF.

J is TRBJ1-5 and V is TRBV5-6, with 11 bases aligning to TRBD1. With 4 bases clipped from V and 6 bases from J, the junction kept 9 bases outside the gene matches. Germline V CDR1 and CDR2: SGHDT, YYEEEE. The CDR3 totals 16 residues. As DNA, the CDR3 is TGTGCCAGCAGCGCCGCCGGGACAGGGGGGTTTCAGCCCCAGCATTTT. Translated, it gives CASSAAGTGGFQPQHF.

The J gene is TRBJ2-1, the V gene TRBV6-5; 7 bases match TRBD1. Germline values: CDR1 MNHEY, CDR2 SVGAGI. This CDR3 contains 15 residues. The V segment lost 0 bases and the J segment 8 bases; nucleotides outside the gene matches: 7. CDR3 DNA: TGTGCCAGCAGTTACTCGACTACTCAGGGGGATGAGCAGTTCTTC. It encodes CASSYSTTQGDEQFF.

J is TRBJ2-1 and V is TRBV27; no definite D call. The V end was cut by 6 bases, the J end by 0 bases, with 12 bases between. The CDR3 totals 15 residues. CDR1 MNHEY and CDR2 SMNVEV come from the germline V gene (reference sequence). The CDR3, as DNA: TGTGCCAGCAGGCCCCACGGTAGCTCCTACAATGAGCAGTTCTTC. This translates into CASRPHGSSYNEQFF.

The J gene is TRBJ1-3, the V gene TRBV5-8, with 7 bases identical to TRBD1. V was pared by 5 bases and J by 0 bases, with 5 bases of the junction left unmatched. Germline V gives CDR1 SGHTS, CDR2 YDEGEE. The CDR3 is 15 residues long. CDR3 region: CASRRDRNSGNTIYF. The CDR3 bases are TGTGCCAGCAGACGGGACAGAAACTCTGGAAACACCATATATTTT.

Points on this clone: Other DNA sequences in the same sample also yield this CDR3. The chain recombines TRBV9 with TRBJ2-7, with D maybe TRBD1 (6 bases). This CDR3 has 14 amino acids. Per the germline V gene, CDR1 is SGDLS and CDR2 is YYNGEE. The V end was cut by 0 bases, the J end by 1 base, with 8 bases between. The CDR3 coding sequence is TGTGCCAGCAGCGTAGAAGGGGGTTCCTACGAGCAGTACTTC. Residues: CASSVEGGSYEQYF.

The rearrangement uses TRBV7-2 and TRBJ1-5, with D maybe TRBD1 (6 bases). The CDR3 totals 16 residues. CDR1 and CDR2 (germline): SGHTA, FQGNSA. The V gene lost 0 bases and the J gene lost 0 bases, with 9 bases spanning the gap. CDR3 coding DNA: TGTGCCAGCAGCTTAGCTGGGGGCGGTAGCAATCAGCCCCAGCATTTT. The encoded protein is CASSLAGGGSNQPQHF.

The J gene is TRBJ1-1, the V gene TRBV5-1; unclear D gene. V lost 6 bases and J 3 bases, leaving 12 bases between the germline ends. The CDR3 totals 13 residues. Germline CDR1 SGHRS, CDR2 YFSETQ. The CDR3 protein is CASIRDSDTEAFF. The CDR3 DNA sequence: TGCGCCAGCATCCGAGACTCCGACACTGAAGCTTTCTTT.

The J gene is TRBJ2-1, the V gene TRBV4-1; 9 nucleotides line up with TRBD2. The CDR3 has 16 amino acids. Losses at the gene ends were 4 bases for V and 2 bases for J; bases not matched to a gene: 6. CDR1 MGHRA and CDR2 YSYEKL come from the germline V gene. As DNA, the CDR3 is TGCGCCAGCAGCCCTTCCCAGCGGGGGGCCTACAATGAGCAGTTCTTC. Protein product: CASSPSQRGAYNEQFF.

The chain links TRBV5-1 to TRBJ2-7; TRBD2 agrees at 11 bases. V shed 2 bases, J shed 0 bases, and the junction held 4 bases outside the gene matches. This CDR3 contains 16 residues. Germline CDR1 reads SGHRS; CDR2 reads YFSETQ. Written as DNA, the CDR3 is TGCGCCAGCAGCTTAACTAGCGGGGGTAGCTCCTACGAGCAGTACTTC. Translating gives CASSLTSGGSSYEQYF.

This chain uses TRBV5-1 with TRBJ1-1, with D hard to call. This CDR3 has 13 residues. CDR1 and CDR2 from the germline V gene are SGHRS and YFSETQ. V lost 6 bases and J lost 4, with 13 bases in between. DNA for the CDR3: TGCGCCAGCACCCGCAATAGAGGCACTGAAGCTTTCTTT. It translates to CASTRNRGTEAFF.

This chain connects TRBV28 to TRBJ1-2, with 7 bases that match TRBD1. The CDR3 runs to 16 residues. The V segment lost 3 bases and the J segment 5 bases; nucleotides outside the gene matches: 12. Germline loops: CDR1 MDHEN, CDR2 SYDVKM. Here the CDR3 reads CASSLEGGTAPYGYTF. The CDR3 DNA follows: TGTGCCAGCAGTTTGGAAGGCGGGACAGCCCCTTATGGCTACACCTTC.

This sequence joins TRBV19 and TRBJ2-5, with D possibly being TRBD2 (7 bases). The CDR3 extends over 14 amino acids. V dropped 2 bases and J dropped 5 bases, with 12 bases sitting between them. The germline V gene encodes CDR1 LNHDA and CDR2 SQIVND (reference sequence). CDR3 loop: CASSILGGRETQYF. CDR3 in DNA: TGTGCCAGTAGTATATTGGGGGGGCGCGAGACCCAGTACTTC.

J is TRBJ2-1 and V is TRBV20-1, with 10 bases matching TRBD2. The V segment lost 3 bases and the J segment 5 bases; nucleotides outside the gene matches: 19. The CDR3 contains 19 residues. The V gene's germline CDR1 is DFQATT and CDR2 SNEGSKA (reference sequence). The CDR3 loop is CSASYMRGIAGGRDNEQFF. CDR3 in DNA: TGCAGTGCTAGTTACATGCGGGGAATAGCGGGGGGCCGGGACAATGAGCAGTTCTTC.

The chain employs TRBV7-9 and TRBJ2-3, with D uncertain. The CDR3 is 12 residues long. Trimming pared 1 base from V and 4 bases from J, leaving 3 bases between. CDR1 and CDR2 (germline): SEHNR, FQNEAQ (reference sequence). CDR3 in DNA: TGTGCCAGCAGCTTAGACTCAGATACGCAGTATTTT. This gives the protein CASSLDSDTQYF.

This chain connects TRBV14 to TRBJ2-7, with D possibly being TRBD1 (6 bases). There are 19 residues in the CDR3. Looked up from germline, CDR1 is SGHDN and CDR2 is FVKESK. The ends were cut back, 1 base at V and 4 bases at J, with 26 bases in the middle. CDR3 in DNA: TGTGCCAGCAGCCAAGTATGGGGAACAGGGTTGGCCCAGGGATACGAGCAGTACTTC. It translates to CASSQVWGTGLAQGYEQYF.

This chain links TRBV6-4 with TRBJ1-1; D remains ambiguous. CDR3 length: 13 amino acids. Germline V lookup: CDR1 MRHNA, CDR2 SNTAGT. V was clipped by 6 bases and J by 0 bases, with 8 bases between them. CDR3 sequence (DNA): TGTGCCAGCAGCAGCGCTCTGAACACTGAAGCTTTCTTT. Residues: CASSSALNTEAFF.

The J gene is TRBJ2-7, the V gene TRBV7-4, with 15 bases aligning to TRBD2. Germline CDR1 is SGHVT and CDR2 is SQSDAQ. The ends lost 2 bases at V and 0 bases at J; junction bases unmatched: 5. This CDR3 region has 18 residues. The DNA of the CDR3 is TGTGCCAGCAGCTTACTCGGGACTAGCGGGGGGCGCTCCTACGAGCAGTACTTC. Translating it yields CASSLLGTSGGRSYEQYF. Together with reference TRBV7-4 and TRBJ2-7, the CDR3 gives the full variable domain: GAGVSQSPRYKVAKRGRDVALRCDSISGHVTLYWYRQTLGQGSEVLTYSQSDAQRDKSGRPSGRFSAERPERSVSTLKIQRTEQGDSAVYLCASSLLGTSGGRSYEQYFGPGTRLTVT.

The rearrangement uses TRBV7-9 and TRBJ1-4; TRBD1 is a possible D gene (6 bases). The germline V and J ends were trimmed by 1 base and 8 bases, with 14 bases remaining between them. Per the germline V gene, CDR1 is SEHNR and CDR2 is FQNEAQ (reference sequence). This CDR3 spans 15 amino acids. The CDR3, as DNA: TGTGCCAGCAGCTTAGTTCCAGGGGCAAGAGAAAAACTGTTTTTT. This codes for CASSLVPGAREKLFF. Full variable domain (rest looked up from reference TRBV7-9 and TRBJ1-4): DTGVSQNPRHKITKRGQNVTFRCDPISEHNRLYWYRQTLGQGPEFLTYFQNEAQLEKSRLLSDRFSAERPKGSFSTLEIQRTEQGDSAMYLCASSLVPGAREKLFFGSGTQLSVL.

V and J are TRBV6-5 and TRBJ1-6, with D hard to call. CDR3 length: 15 residues. V lost 0 bases and J 4 bases, leaving 7 bases between the germline ends. Germline V lookup: CDR1 MNHEY, CDR2 SVGAGI. CDR3: CASSYSRQYNSPLHF. The CDR3, as DNA: TGTGCCAGCAGTTACTCGAGGCAGTATAATTCACCCCTCCACTTT.

V is TRBV19 and J is TRBJ2-5; 12 bases fit TRBD2. This CDR3 contains 17 residues. Per the germline V gene, CDR1 is LNHDA and CDR2 is SQIVND (reference sequence). J lost 0 bases, V lost 0 bases, and 2 bases had no gene match. The CDR3 loop is CASSIDRLAGDQETQYF. DNA for the CDR3: TGTGCCAGTAGTATAGACCGACTAGCGGGGGACCAAGAGACCCAGTACTTC.

This clone came up a few times. The chain uses TRBV5-1 and TRBJ1-1, with TRBD1 as a possible D gene (5 bases). Trimming removed 0 bases at V and 7 bases at J, with 13 bases between. The CDR3 is made up of 14 amino acids. Germline CDR1 is SGHRS and CDR2 is YFSETQ. This CDR3 reads CASSLDPAGLEAFF. The CDR3 DNA sequence: TGCGCCAGCAGCTTGGATCCGGCGGGACTTGAAGCTTTCTTT.

V usage is TRBV7-2 and J usage is TRBJ1-2, with 7 bases identical to TRBD1. Germline trimming cut 5 bases from V and 5 bases from J; bases unmatched to any gene: 5. The CDR3 runs to 13 residues. Germline V gene sequence: CDR1 SGHTA, CDR2 FQGNSA. CDR3 sequence (DNA): TGTGCCAGCAGCCGGGACAGAGAATATGGCTACACCTTC. Amino acids: CASSRDREYGYTF.

This clone occurred a few times. The chain uses TRBV19 and TRBJ1-5; TRBD1 aligns across 8 bases. Germline CDR1 and CDR2: LNHDA and SQIVND (reference sequence). V shed 6 bases, J shed 3 bases, and the junction held 7 bases outside the gene matches. The CDR3 runs 15 residues. DNA of the CDR3: TGTGCCAGTAGGGCCGACAGGGGTACCAATCAGCCCCAGCATTTT. Translated: CASRADRGTNQPQHF.